This T cell receptor (beta chain) was sequenced during a study of cytotoxic CD8 clonotypes in ibrutinib-treated CLL. The V and J ends lost 3 bases and 8 bases respectively, with 14 bases between them. CDR1 is MGHRA, CDR2 YSYEKL, per germline. CDR3 length: 15 residues. Sequencing used immunoSEQ multiplex PCR; TCRdb keeps in-frame clones, though not all of them. This sample yields about 330,000 clones, of which under 70% are seen a single time; around 6.6% belongs to the top ten. The TCR originated in a human donor with chronic lymphocytic leukemia. Sequences were derived from PBMCs, sampled after 36 months of ibrutinib treatment. V and J are TRBV4-1 and TRBJ1-6; perhaps TRBD1 as D (5 bases). The CDR3 spells CASSQIGRGDSPLHF. CDR3 nucleotide sequence: TGCGCCAGCAGCCAGATTGGGAGAGGGGATTCACCCCTCCACTTT.